This TCR beta chain was identified in a study of T cells after yellow fever vaccination. General study points: In post-booster samples, most primary-vaccination clones reappeared (under 98% CD4, 88% CD8).

5'RACE template switching generated TCR cDNA, adding a universal primer site and UMIs. One entry per CDR3 protein results from TCRdb running MiXCR on the 5' RACE reads. This table has 200,000 to 300,000 distinct CDR3 sequences, around 6.7% appearing once. Details on this clonotype: Its antigen is unknown.

The germline V gene has CDR1 SGDLS and CDR2 YYNGEE. CDR3 length: 16 residues. V lost 4 bases, J lost 6 bases, and 7 bases stayed unmatched. The clonotype comes from a man aged 25-45 years who received the YFV17D yellow fever vaccine. The material sequenced was CD4+ T cells sorted from PBMCs, taken on the day of the yellow fever booster vaccination. V gene TRBV9 combines with J gene TRBJ2-1; TRBD2 aligns across 13 bases. The CDR3 coding sequence is TGTGCCAGCAGCACAACTAGCGGGAGGGCCCTCAATGAGCAGTTCTTC. It yields the protein CASSTTSGRALNEQFF.